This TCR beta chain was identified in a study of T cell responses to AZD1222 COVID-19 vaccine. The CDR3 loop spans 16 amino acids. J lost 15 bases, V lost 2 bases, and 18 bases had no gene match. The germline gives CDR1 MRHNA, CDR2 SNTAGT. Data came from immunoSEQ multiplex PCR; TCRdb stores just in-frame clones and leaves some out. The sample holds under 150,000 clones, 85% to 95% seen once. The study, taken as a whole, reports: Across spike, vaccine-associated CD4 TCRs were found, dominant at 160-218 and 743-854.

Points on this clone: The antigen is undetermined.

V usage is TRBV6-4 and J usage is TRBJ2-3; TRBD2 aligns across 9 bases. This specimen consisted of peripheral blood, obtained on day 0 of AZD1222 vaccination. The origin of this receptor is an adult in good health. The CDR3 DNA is TGTGCCAGCAGTGACCCCTTGTGGCTAGCGGGAACCCCCTCATATTTT. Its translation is CASSDPLWLAGTPSYF.